This T cell receptor (beta chain) was captured in a study of post-analysis software for immune sequencing data. Study-wide results and caveats: Elevated frequency relative to controls characterized roughly five TRBV segments in patients, TRBV5-6, TRBV5-1 and TRBV20-1 among them.

Of note for this clonotype: Its antigen is unknown.

Unique molecular identifiers featured in each of the TCR beta cDNA libraries. TCRdb re-analysed the PCR reads in MiXCR, keeping a single row per CDR3 protein. This sample yields around 440,000 distinct CDR3 sequences, of which roughly 46% are seen a single time; 9.5% to 13% belongs to the top ten. This CDR3 has 14 amino acids. J is TRBJ2-5 and V is TRBV12-3 or TRBV12-4, with D possibly TRBD1 on 5 matching bases. The J call may not be correct, given that the DNA end is closer to TRBJ2-7. Sequenced material: blood. The TCR sequence derives from a girl between 5 and 17 years old with multiple sclerosis. This CDR3 is CASSSRGHHYEQYF. CDR3 sequence (DNA): TGTGCCAGCAGTTCCCGTGGACACCACTACGAGCAGTACTTC.